These T cell receptor beta chains were read from a single sample in a study of blood T cell repertoires in COVID-19. Clones were read by immunoSEQ multiplex PCR, and TCRdb kept only the in-frame ones, dropping some. This sample yields around 56,000 clones, of which around 79% are seen a single time; approximately 15% belongs to the top ten. Sequenced: peripheral blood. These receptors were taken from a woman in her seventies with acute or convalescent COVID-19. CDR3s include the opening cysteine and the closing phenylalanine or tryptophan. Fields, in order: J gene, D gene, clone size, V gene, CDR3 DNA, CDR3 protein. A D gene is named only where the DNA matches it firmly. Clone size is not always given. Where it is, it says once, few, many or a class for expanded clones.

j_call: TRBJ1-3
d_call: NA
clone_size: NA
v_call: TRBV3-1/TRBV3-2
cdr3_nt: TGTGCCAGCAGCCTAACTAGCCTTGGGGGGGGAAACACCATATATTTT
cdr3_aa: CASSLTSLGGGNTIYF

j_call: TRBJ2-1
d_call: NA
clone_size: NA
v_call: TRBV20-1
cdr3_nt: TGCAGTGCTAGTAAGCCCCCCAACAATGAGCAGTTCTTC
cdr3_aa: CSASKPPNNEQFF

j_call: TRBJ1-2
d_call: NA
clone_size: NA
v_call: TRBV2
cdr3_nt: TGTGCCAGCAGTCTATACAGGGACTATGGCTACACCTTC
cdr3_aa: CASSLYRDYGYTF

j_call: TRBJ1-1
d_call: TRBD1
clone_size: NA
v_call: TRBV18
cdr3_nt: TGTGCCAGCTCCCAGGGGGAGAACACTGAAGCTTTCTTT
cdr3_aa: CASSQGENTEAFF

j_call: TRBJ1-2
d_call: TRBD1
clone_size: few
v_call: TRBV19
cdr3_nt: TGTGCCAGTAGTCTACAGGGGTTCTATGGCTACACCTTC
cdr3_aa: CASSLQGFYGYTF

j_call: TRBJ1-3
d_call: NA
clone_size: NA
v_call: TRBV18
cdr3_nt: TGTGCCAGCTCACAGACAGTCTCTGGAAACACCATATATTTT
cdr3_aa: CASSQTVSGNTIYF

j_call: TRBJ1-5
d_call: NA
clone_size: NA
v_call: TRBV5-1
cdr3_nt: TGCGCCAGCAGCCCGACGGCAGGGGCCTATAGCAATCAGCCCCAGCATTTT
cdr3_aa: CASSPTAGAYSNQPQHF

j_call: TRBJ1-6
d_call: NA
clone_size: NA
v_call: TRBV25-1
cdr3_nt: TGTGCCAGCAGTGCCTCGGGAGGCTCCTATTCACCCCTCCACTTT
cdr3_aa: CASSASGGSYSPLHF

j_call: TRBJ1-1
d_call: NA
clone_size: NA
v_call: TRBV12-3/TRBV12-4
cdr3_nt: TGTGCCAGCAGCCTAAGGGGTGAAGCTTTCTTT
cdr3_aa: CASSLRGEAFF

j_call: TRBJ1-5
d_call: TRBD1
clone_size: NA
v_call: TRBV29-1
cdr3_nt: TGCAGCGTCGACCCAGGGGGTAATCAGCCCCAGCATTTT
cdr3_aa: CSVDPGGNQPQHF

j_call: TRBJ2-1
d_call: NA
clone_size: once
v_call: TRBV20-1
cdr3_nt: TGCAGTGCTAGAGGAGGCGGGGCGGAGTTCTTC
cdr3_aa: CSARGGGAEFF

j_call: TRBJ1-5
d_call: NA
clone_size: NA
v_call: TRBV6-5
cdr3_nt: TGTGCCAGCAGATCAGGGCATAGCAATCAGCCCCAGCATTTT
cdr3_aa: CASRSGHSNQPQHF

j_call: TRBJ1-1
d_call: TRBD1
clone_size: NA
v_call: TRBV18
cdr3_nt: TGTGCCAGCTCCCCGACAGGGGGACGGACTGAAGCTTTCTTT
cdr3_aa: CASSPTGGRTEAFF

j_call: TRBJ1-2
d_call: NA
clone_size: NA
v_call: TRBV19
cdr3_nt: TGTGCCAGTAGTATATTAACCCTACCTACTTATGGCTACACCTTC
cdr3_aa: CASSILTLPTYGYTF

j_call: TRBJ2-2
d_call: NA
clone_size: few
v_call: TRBV6-5
cdr3_nt: TGTGCCAGCAGTTACCCGGGTGGCACCGGGGAGCTGTTTTTT
cdr3_aa: CASSYPGGTGELFF

j_call: TRBJ2-5
d_call: TRBD2
clone_size: few
v_call: TRBV9
cdr3_nt: TGTGCCAGCAGCCAATCTCCGGGACTAGCGGGGAAGAGAGAGACCCAGTACTTC
cdr3_aa: CASSQSPGLAGKRETQYF

j_call: TRBJ2-1
d_call: TRBD2
clone_size: NA
v_call: TRBV5-1
cdr3_nt: TGCGCCAGCAGCGCCGGACTAGCGGGGGGGTACAACAATGAGCAGTTCTTC
cdr3_aa: CASSAGLAGGYNNEQFF

j_call: TRBJ2-2
d_call: TRBD2
clone_size: few
v_call: TRBV5-6
cdr3_nt: TGTGCCAGTGTGGTGCGGGGGTACACCGGGGAGCTGTTTTTT
cdr3_aa: CASVVRGYTGELFF

j_call: TRBJ1-2
d_call: NA
clone_size: once
v_call: TRBV7-3
cdr3_nt: TGTGCCAGCAGCCACGGTAGGGCGCGACTAACTGATGGCTACACCTTC
cdr3_aa: CASSHGRARLTDGYTF

j_call: TRBJ1-2
d_call: NA
clone_size: NA
v_call: TRBV9
cdr3_nt: TGTGCCAGCAGCGTAGCTTTTCAGGGCGGCTACACCTTC
cdr3_aa: CASSVAFQGGYTF

j_call: TRBJ2-3
d_call: TRBD2
clone_size: once
v_call: TRBV7-3
cdr3_nt: TGTGCCAGCAGCTTAAGGATGACTAGCGGGGGGAAAGATACGCAGTATTTT
cdr3_aa: CASSLRMTSGGKDTQYF

j_call: TRBJ1-2
d_call: NA
clone_size: NA
v_call: TRBV7-6
cdr3_nt: TGTGCCAGCAGCTTCCAGGGGAACTATGGCTACACCTTC
cdr3_aa: CASSFQGNYGYTF

j_call: TRBJ1-6
d_call: NA
clone_size: few
v_call: TRBV14
cdr3_nt: TGTGCCAGCAGTCCCCCGGGCGACAGGACGAGTTCACCCCTCCACTTT
cdr3_aa: CASSPPGDRTSSPLHF

j_call: TRBJ2-1
d_call: NA
clone_size: few
v_call: TRBV7-9
cdr3_nt: TGTGCCAGCAGCTTAGTCGGCGGGGGCCCACTCGCAAATGAGCAGTTCTTC
cdr3_aa: CASSLVGGGPLANEQFF

j_call: TRBJ1-1
d_call: NA
clone_size: NA
v_call: TRBV2
cdr3_nt: TGTGCCAGCAGTGCGAGGGAGTGGGGGGCTGAAGCTTTCTTT
cdr3_aa: CASSAREWGAEAFF

j_call: TRBJ2-3
d_call: NA
clone_size: NA
v_call: TRBV7-2
cdr3_nt: TGTGCCAGCAGCCCTAGAATAGGCACAGATACGCAGTATTTT
cdr3_aa: CASSPRIGTDTQYF

j_call: TRBJ1-3
d_call: NA
clone_size: NA
v_call: TRBV30
cdr3_nt: TGTGCCTGGAGTGTACTTGGAAACACCATATATTTT
cdr3_aa: CAWSVLGNTIYF

j_call: TRBJ2-1
d_call: TRBD2
clone_size: few
v_call: TRBV28
cdr3_nt: TGTGCCAGCAGTCAGCGGCTAGCGGGGAAGTCCAATGAGCAGTTCTTC
cdr3_aa: CASSQRLAGKSNEQFF

j_call: TRBJ2-1
d_call: TRBD2
clone_size: NA
v_call: TRBV14
cdr3_nt: TGTGCCAGCAGCCCAAGGGGGCTAGCGGGGGTAGATGAGCAGTTCTTC
cdr3_aa: CASSPRGLAGVDEQFF

j_call: TRBJ1-2
d_call: NA
clone_size: NA
v_call: TRBV6-5
cdr3_nt: TGTGCCAGCAGTTCGTCCGGGAAGAACTATGGCTACACCTTC
cdr3_aa: CASSSSGKNYGYTF

j_call: TRBJ1-2
d_call: TRBD1
clone_size: NA
v_call: TRBV24-1
cdr3_nt: TGTGCCACCAGTGAGGGACAGGGCTATGGCTACACCTTC
cdr3_aa: CATSEGQGYGYTF

j_call: TRBJ1-6
d_call: NA
clone_size: few
v_call: TRBV19
cdr3_nt: TGTGCCAGTAGTATAGGCCAGGACAGCTGGAATTCACCCCTCCACTTT
cdr3_aa: CASSIGQDSWNSPLHF

j_call: TRBJ2-2
d_call: NA
clone_size: once
v_call: TRBV7-7
cdr3_nt: TGTGCCAGCAGCTTATCAGGGCAGACCGGGGAGCTGTTTTTT
cdr3_aa: CASSLSGQTGELFF

j_call: TRBJ2-2
d_call: TRBD2
clone_size: once
v_call: TRBV7-6
cdr3_nt: TGTGCCAGCAGCTTAAGGCTCAGGACTAGCGGGGCTACCGGGGAGCTGTTTTTT
cdr3_aa: CASSLRLRTSGATGELFF

j_call: TRBJ2-2
d_call: TRBD1
clone_size: NA
v_call: TRBV5-1
cdr3_nt: TGCGCCAGCAGCTTACAGGGGGCGGATAGCACCGGGGAGCTGTTTTTT
cdr3_aa: CASSLQGADSTGELFF

j_call: TRBJ1-2
d_call: NA
clone_size: NA
v_call: TRBV20-1
cdr3_nt: TGCAGTGCTTGGGGGCCCCATGGCTACACCTTC
cdr3_aa: CSAWGPHGYTF

j_call: TRBJ2-6
d_call: NA
clone_size: NA
v_call: TRBV30
cdr3_nt: TGTGCCTGGAGTGTTGCGAGGGTCCCTGGGGCCAACGTCCTGACTTTC
cdr3_aa: CAWSVARVPGANVLTF

j_call: TRBJ1-3
d_call: NA
clone_size: once
v_call: TRBV6-5
cdr3_nt: TGTGCCAGCAGTCAGGCCGTGGGCGGAAACACCATATATTTT
cdr3_aa: CASSQAVGGNTIYF

j_call: TRBJ1-4
d_call: TRBD1
clone_size: few
v_call: TRBV7-2
cdr3_nt: TGTGCCAGCAGCTTAGAACAGGGGGGTGCAACTAATGAAAAACTGTTTTTT
cdr3_aa: CASSLEQGGATNEKLFF

j_call: TRBJ1-1
d_call: NA
clone_size: once
v_call: TRBV18
cdr3_nt: TGTGCCAGCTCACCACCGGGCTCCTACAACACTGAAGCTTTCTTT
cdr3_aa: CASSPPGSYNTEAFF

j_call: TRBJ2-3
d_call: NA
clone_size: NA
v_call: TRBV7-9
cdr3_nt: TGTGCCAGCAGCTTAGCGCGCGGCCCCCCGGCGGATACGCAGTATTTT
cdr3_aa: CASSLARGPPADTQYF

j_call: TRBJ1-1
d_call: NA
clone_size: NA
v_call: TRBV11-2
cdr3_nt: TGTGCCAGCAGCTTACAAAACTCTGAAGCTTTCTTT
cdr3_aa: CASSLQNSEAFF

j_call: TRBJ2-5
d_call: TRBD2
clone_size: once
v_call: TRBV7-9
cdr3_nt: TGTGCCAGCAGCTTGCTCGGTAGCGGGGGAGAGACCCAGTACTTC
cdr3_aa: CASSLLGSGGETQYF

j_call: TRBJ2-2
d_call: TRBD1
clone_size: NA
v_call: TRBV7-9
cdr3_nt: TGTGCCAGCAGCTCCTTAGGACAGGATAAAGACACCGGGGAGCTGTTTTTT
cdr3_aa: CASSSLGQDKDTGELFF

j_call: TRBJ1-1
d_call: TRBD1
clone_size: NA
v_call: TRBV12-5
cdr3_nt: TGTGCTAGTGGTTTTTATCCCGGGACAGGGAACACTGAAGCTTTCTTT
cdr3_aa: CASGFYPGTGNTEAFF